This T cell receptor beta chain derives from a study of cytomegalovirus exposure and HLA in healthy donors. Overall study findings and caveats: Sequencing likely produced, as an artifact, a cluster of highly shared sequence variants.

The PCR employed 60 Vbeta primers together with 13 Jbeta primers. Some clones are missing from TCRdb's copy, which holds only in-frame ones; the method was immunoSEQ multiplex PCR. This sample carries 200,000 to 250,000 clones, about 81% of them seen once, and the ten largest clones take around 5.7%. About this clone: What it binds is unknown.

This TCR came from a middle-aged woman in good health and CMV-seropositive. Source material: PBMCs.

CDR3 amino acids: CASSSGQKNTEAFF. The CDR3 bases are TGTGCCAGCAGCTCCGGACAGAAGAACACTGAAGCTTTCTTT. V gene TRBV28 combines with J gene TRBJ1-1, with a weak D call TRBD1 (6 bases). The CDR3 contains 14 residues. Germline loops: CDR1 MDHEN, CDR2 SYDVKM. The V end lost 6 bases, the J end lost 1 base, and 12 bases lay between the germline ends.